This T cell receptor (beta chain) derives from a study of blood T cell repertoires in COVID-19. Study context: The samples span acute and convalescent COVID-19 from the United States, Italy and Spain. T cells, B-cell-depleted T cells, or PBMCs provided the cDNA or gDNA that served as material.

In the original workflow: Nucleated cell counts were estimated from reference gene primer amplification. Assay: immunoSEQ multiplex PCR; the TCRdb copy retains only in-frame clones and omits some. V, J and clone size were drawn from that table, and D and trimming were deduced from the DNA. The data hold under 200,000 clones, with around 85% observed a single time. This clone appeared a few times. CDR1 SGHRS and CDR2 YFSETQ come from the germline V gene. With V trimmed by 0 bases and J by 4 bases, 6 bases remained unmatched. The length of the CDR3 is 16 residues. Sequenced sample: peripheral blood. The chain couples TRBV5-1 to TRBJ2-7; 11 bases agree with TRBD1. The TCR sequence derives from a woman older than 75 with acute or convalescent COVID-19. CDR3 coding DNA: TGCGCCAGCAGCTTGGGTCCCGGGACAGGGGGTTACGAGCAGTACTTC. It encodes CASSLGPGTGGYEQYF.